This entry lists 26 T cell receptor beta chains sequenced from one sample in a study of T cell repertoires in aging, cancer and after chemotherapy. Multiplex touch-down PCR with TRB-A/B primers amplified rearranged V-D-J TRB sequences. TCRdb reanalysed the multiplex PCR reads using MiXCR and keeps one entry per CDR3 protein. The sample includes over a thousand distinct CDR3 sequences, approximately 60% of them seen just once. TCR beta rearrangements were amplified from peripheral blood genomic DNA. Sequenced: blood. The origin of the receptors is a human donor with a blood cancer.

The sample holds a few counts of this clonotype. The chain carries TRBV5-6 and TRBJ2-1, with TRBD2 identical over 8 bases. The CDR3 spans 14 residues. Germline CDR1 and CDR2: SGHDT and YYEEEE. Losses at the gene ends were 2 bases for V and 6 bases for J; bases not matched to a gene: 4. The CDR3 DNA sequence: TGTGCCAGCAGCTTTATCGCGGGGGGCAATGAGCAGTTCTTC. Its protein is CASSFIAGGNEQFF.

This clonotype was found a few times. CDR3 in DNA: TGTGCCAGCAGCTCAACTCCGGATGGCGAGCAGTACTTC. Protein sequence: CASSSTPDGEQYF. The chain recombines TRBV12-3 or TRBV12-4 with TRBJ2-7; D uncertain. This CDR3 is built from 13 residues. V was clipped by 6 bases and J by 6 bases, with 15 bases between them.

In DNA, the CDR3 is TGTGCCAGCAGTTATGGTGGGGTGGGCACCGGGGAGCTGTTTTTT. This sequence encodes CASSYGGVGTGELFF. The chain is built from TRBV6-5 and TRBJ2-2; D unresolved. Germline CDR1 and CDR2: MNHEY and SVGAGI. V was trimmed by 3 bases and J by 4 bases, leaving 12 bases between them. This CDR3 is 15 amino acids long.

J is TRBJ1-1 and V is TRBV29-1; D gene unclear. The CDR3 spans 14 residues. Germline-derived CDR1 and CDR2 are SQVTM and ANQGSEA. The V gene lost 3 bases and the J gene lost 5 bases, with 16 bases spanning the gap. The CDR3 nucleotides read TGCAGCGTTGACAGTCGGGGTCGCGAAACTGAAGCTTTCTTT. This codes for CSVDSRGRETEAFF.

The chain employs TRBV29-1 and TRBJ2-7; possible D gene TRBD1, 6 bases. In germline, CDR1 is SQVTM, CDR2 ANQGSEA. V was clipped by 4 bases and J by 0 bases, with 10 bases between them. This CDR3 is 13 amino acids long. As DNA, the CDR3 is TGCAGCGTTGGGCAGGGGAACTCCTACGAGCAGTACTTC. This sequence encodes CSVGQGNSYEQYF.

The J gene is TRBJ1-2, the V gene TRBV6-5, with D hard to call. The CDR3 extends over 12 amino acids. V was shortened by 6 bases and J by 1 base, with 6 bases between the two germline ends. Germline-derived CDR1 and CDR2 are MNHEY and SVGAGI. CDR3 in DNA: TGTGCCAGCAGCTCTAATAACTATGGCTACACCTTC. Its protein product is CASSSNNYGYTF.

As DNA, the CDR3 is TGCAGCGTTGGTGGGCAGGGAGGCACCGGGGAGCTGTTTTTT. Amino acid sequence: CSVGGQGGTGELFF. The rearrangement links TRBV29-1 to TRBJ2-2, with a weak D call TRBD2 (6 bases). The CDR3 is 14 residues long. CDR1 and CDR2 (germline): SQVTM, ANQGSEA. Trimming left V 4 bases short and J 4 bases short, with 13 bases between.

This sequence joins TRBV6-5 and TRBJ1-6; no clear D gene. The CDR3 runs to 16 residues. V shed 6 bases and J shed 10 bases, with 22 bases lying between them. Germline loops: CDR1 MNHEY, CDR2 SVGAGI. CDR3 in amino acids: CASSHPTGPIGSPLHF. CDR3 DNA: TGTGCCAGCAGCCACCCTACCGGGCCCATTGGGTCACCCCTCCACTTT.

On this clonotype: Relative to the germline gene, one junction end is altered; a read error may explain this. CDR3 DNA sequence: TGTGCCAGCAGTGCGGACGATTATAGCAATCAGCCCAAGCATTTT. This codes for CASSADDYSNQPKHF. The chain is built from TRBV12-3 or TRBV12-4 and TRBJ1-5; D gene ambiguous. The CDR3 contains 15 residues.

The rearrangement links TRBV6-5 to TRBJ1-3; no definite D call. Germline values: CDR1 MNHEY, CDR2 SVGAGI. V was trimmed by 2 bases and J by 2 bases, leaving 13 bases between them. CDR3 size: 16 residues. The CDR3 sequence is CASSYRPRSTGNTIYF. The DNA of the CDR3 is TGTGCCAGCAGTTACCGGCCGCGGTCAACTGGAAACACCATATATTTT.

By proportion, this clonotype is large. This chain connects TRBV29-1 to TRBJ2-3; D is perhaps TRBD2 (6 bases). From germline, CDR1 is SQVTM and CDR2 ANQGSEA. This CDR3 spans 14 amino acids. V lost 6 bases and J lost 1, with 14 bases in between. The DNA for the CDR3 is TGCAGCGTGACTTCGGGACTCCGCACAGATACGCAGTATTTT. Translated, it gives CSVTSGLRTDTQYF.

The chain recombines TRBV11-2 with TRBJ2-3; TRBD1 matches at 8 bases. Unmatched junction bases numbered 6, after V lost 5 bases and J lost 2 bases. Germline V gene data show CDR1 as SGHAT and CDR2 as FQNNGV. The CDR3 is 15 amino acids. For the CDR3, the DNA is TGTGCCAGCAGCGCCCGACAGGGGTTCACAGATACGCAGTATTTT. It encodes CASSARQGFTDTQYF.

The chain recombines TRBV19 with TRBJ2-1; a weak D match, TRBD1 (6 bases). The V end was cut by 2 bases, the J end by 6 bases, with 14 bases between. This CDR3 is 15 amino acids long. Germline V gives CDR1 LNHDA, CDR2 SQIVND (reference sequence). This CDR3 is CASSIIQGSGNEQFF. The CDR3 DNA reads as TGTGCCAGTAGTATAATCCAGGGGAGCGGCAATGAGCAGTTCTTC.

V gene TRBV6-2 or TRBV6-3 combines with J gene TRBJ2-1, with TRBD1 as a possible D gene (7 bases). Germline loops: CDR1 MNHEY, CDR2 SVGEGT. CDR3 length equals 15 residues. The germline V and J ends were trimmed by 7 bases and 3 bases, with 16 bases remaining between them. CDR3: CASIAVRGYYNEQFF. The CDR3 DNA is TGTGCCAGCATAGCGGTCAGGGGGTACTACAATGAGCAGTTCTTC.

This clonotype was seen only a few times. The chain couples TRBV6-5 to TRBJ2-3; D is perhaps TRBD1 (6 bases). Trimming removed 1 base at V and 2 bases at J, with 16 bases between. Per germline, CDR1 MNHEY and CDR2 SVGAGI. The CDR3 is 17 residues long. The CDR3 nucleotides are TGTGCCAGCAGTTACTTTTCCGGCAGGGGTTTCACAGATACGCAGTATTTT. Amino acids: CASSYFSGRGFTDTQYF.

V is TRBV12-3 or TRBV12-4 and J is TRBJ2-5; D perhaps matches TRBD1 (5 bases). CDR3 length: 12 residues. V was clipped by 8 bases and J by 4 bases, with 11 bases between them. The chain's CDR3 is CASGGRGETQYF. The CDR3, as DNA: TGTGCCAGCGGCGGAAGGGGAGAGACCCAGTACTTC.

The chain uses TRBV30 and TRBJ1-3, with no clear D. The germline V gene has CDR1 GTSNPN and CDR2 SVGIG (reference sequence). V gave up 2 bases and J gave up 2 bases, with 16 bases separating them. The CDR3 length is 16 residues. CDR3 residues: CAWSRDGPGTGNTIYF. The CDR3 bases are TGTGCCTGGAGTCGCGACGGCCCCGGGACTGGAAACACCATATATTTT.

This chain links TRBV30 with TRBJ2-3; D tentatively fits TRBD1 or TRBD2 (5 bases each). V lost 0 bases to trimming and J lost 0 bases, with 10 bases between them. Germline V lookup: CDR1 GTSNPN, CDR2 SVGIG (reference sequence). The CDR3 is made up of 15 amino acids. The CDR3 DNA follows: TGTGCCTGGAGTGTGGGACGGAGCAGCACAGATACGCAGTATTTT. Protein sequence: CAWSVGRSSTDTQYF.

The CDR3 sequence is CASSRKDEQFF. CDR3 sequence (DNA): TGTGCCAGCTCCCGCAAGGATGAGCAGTTCTTC. The V gene is TRBV12-3 or TRBV12-4, the J gene TRBJ2-1; D gene uncertain. V lost 8 bases, J lost 8 bases, and 10 bases lay in between. This CDR3 is 11 amino acids long.

This clonotype was picked up a small number of times. The chain couples TRBV6-5 to TRBJ2-7; D call uncertain. The V gene's germline CDR1 is MNHEY and CDR2 SVGAGI. V lost 7 bases and J lost 0, with 13 bases in between. This CDR3 has 14 amino acids. CDR3 DNA: TGTGCCAGCAAGGCCCAGATCAACTCCTACGAGCAGTACTTC. Its translation is CASKAQINSYEQYF.

CDR3 sequence: CASSLGYEQYF. In DNA, the CDR3 is TGCGCCAGCAGCCTAGGCTACGAGCAGTACTTC. The rearrangement joins TRBV10-1 to TRBJ2-7, with D unresolved. CDR1 is WNHNN and CDR2 is SYGVQD in the germline V gene (reference sequence). The CDR3 covers 11 residues. Trimming removed 6 bases from V and 3 bases from J, with 6 bases in between.

J is TRBJ2-3 and V is TRBV12-3 or TRBV12-4; the D gene is possibly TRBD2 (6 bases). This CDR3 has 15 residues. V was shortened by 5 bases and J by 2 bases, with 14 bases between the two germline ends. The CDR3 reads CASSTAGPHTDTQYF. CDR3 nucleotides: TGTGCCAGCAGTACAGCGGGCCCCCACACAGATACGCAGTATTTT.

A few counts support this clonotype. The chain joins TRBV6-5 to TRBJ2-7, with 11 bases fitting TRBD2. The CDR3 has 14 residues. The junction had 6 bases not matched to a gene; V was cut back by 5 bases and J by 6 bases. Germline loops: CDR1 MNHEY, CDR2 SVGAGI. For the CDR3, the DNA is TGTGCCAGCAGTCGACTAGCGGGACAGGGCGAGCAGTACTTC. It codes for CASSRLAGQGEQYF.

The chain carries TRBV19 and TRBJ2-5, with D unresolved. V was pared by 1 base and J by 1 base, with 7 bases between. This CDR3 region has 14 residues. CDR1 and CDR2 from the germline V gene are LNHDA and SQIVND (reference sequence). DNA of the CDR3: TGTGCCAGTAGTATAGTAGGTTCCCAAGAGACCCAGTACTTC. It translates to CASSIVGSQETQYF.

This clonotype has only a few counts. The V and J genes are TRBV6-5 and TRBJ2-5; TRBD2 is a possible D gene (6 bases). The V gene's germline CDR1 is MNHEY and CDR2 SVGAGI. V lost 7 bases and J lost 4, with 16 bases in between. The CDR3 contains 14 residues. CDR3: CASKLTGARETQYF. For the CDR3, the DNA is TGTGCCAGCAAACTGACGGGAGCCAGAGAGACCCAGTACTTC.

The chain uses TRBV19 and TRBJ2-3; 8 positions match TRBD2. V shed 8 bases, J shed 5 bases, and the junction held 6 bases outside the gene matches. Germline V gene lookup returns CDR1 LNHDA and CDR2 SQIVND (reference sequence). This CDR3 region has 13 residues. CDR3 in amino acids: CASQAGAQDTQYF. CDR3 DNA sequence: TGTGCCAGTCAAGCGGGAGCCCAAGATACGCAGTATTTT. Full variable domain (missing parts from reference TRBV19 and TRBJ2-3): DGGITQSPKYLFRKEGQNVTLSCEQNLNHDAMYWYRQDPGQGLRLIYYSQIVNDFQKGDIAEGYSVSREKKESFPLTVTSAQKNPTAFYLCASQAGAQDTQYFGPGTRLTVL.